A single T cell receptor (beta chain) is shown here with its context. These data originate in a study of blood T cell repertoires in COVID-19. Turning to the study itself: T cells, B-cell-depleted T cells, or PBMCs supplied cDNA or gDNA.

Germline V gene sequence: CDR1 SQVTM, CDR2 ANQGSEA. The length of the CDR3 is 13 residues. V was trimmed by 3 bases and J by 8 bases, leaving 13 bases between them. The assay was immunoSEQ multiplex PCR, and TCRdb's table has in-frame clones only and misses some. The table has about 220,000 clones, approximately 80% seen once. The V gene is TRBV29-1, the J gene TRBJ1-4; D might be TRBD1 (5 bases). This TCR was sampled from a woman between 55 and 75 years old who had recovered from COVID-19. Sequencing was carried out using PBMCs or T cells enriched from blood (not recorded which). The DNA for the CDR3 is TGCAGCGTTGAGGAGGGGAAGGAGGAAAAACTGTTTTTT. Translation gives CSVEEGKEEKLFF.